This TCR beta chain was captured by sequencing in a study of blood T cell repertoires in COVID-19. Trimming stripped 5 bases from V and 1 base from J, with 7 bases between. There are 13 residues in the CDR3. The germline CDR1 and CDR2 sequences are SGDLS and YYNGEE. Libraries were prepared by immunoSEQ multiplex PCR; TCRdb keeps only in-frame clonotypes and omits some of them. The sample lists fewer than 150,000 clones, around 86% occurring once. Sequencing input: peripheral blood. The J gene is TRBJ1-3, the V gene TRBV9; D is uncertain. The source is a woman aged 50 to 60 who had recovered from COVID-19. The CDR3 is CASRAASGNTIYF. DNA of the CDR3: TGTGCCAGCAGGGCCGCTTCTGGAAACACCATATATTTT.